The sequence of this T cell receptor beta chain was determined in a study of monozygotic twins with inflammatory bowel disease. Study conclusions and caveats: Compared with healthy twins, IBD patients shared fewer clonotypes with others, especially with disease activity.

TCRdb reworked the 5' RACE reads into one entry per CDR3 protein, no DNA. The sample's table shows 350,000 to 550,000 distinct CDR3 sequences. The germline V gene encodes CDR1 MDHEN and CDR2 SYDVKM. The CDR3 extends over 15 amino acids. Notes on this clonotype: No antigen is known for it.

This TCR came from a human donor with ulcerative colitis or Crohn's disease, or a healthy co-twin of an affected twin (not recorded which). This chain joins TRBV28 and TRBJ1-1. The sequencing input was blood. CDR3 sequence reads: CASIHSGPVNTEAFF.